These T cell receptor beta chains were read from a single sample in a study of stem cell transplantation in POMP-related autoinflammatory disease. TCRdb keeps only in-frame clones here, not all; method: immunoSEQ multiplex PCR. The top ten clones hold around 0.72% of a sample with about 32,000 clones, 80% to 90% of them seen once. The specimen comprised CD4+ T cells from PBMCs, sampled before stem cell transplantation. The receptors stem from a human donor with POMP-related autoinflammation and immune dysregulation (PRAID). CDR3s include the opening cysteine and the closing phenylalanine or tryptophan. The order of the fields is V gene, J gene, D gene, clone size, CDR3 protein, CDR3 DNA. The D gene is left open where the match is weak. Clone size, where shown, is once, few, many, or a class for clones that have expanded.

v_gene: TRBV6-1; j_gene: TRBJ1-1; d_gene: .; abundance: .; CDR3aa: CASSEGQRGAEAFF; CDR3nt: TGTGCCAGCAGTGAAGGGCAGAGGGGCGCTGAAGCTTTCTTT
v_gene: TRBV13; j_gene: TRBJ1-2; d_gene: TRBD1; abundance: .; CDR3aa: CASSTRRGHGYTF; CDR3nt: TGTGCCAGCAGCACCCGGAGGGGGCATGGCTACACCTTC
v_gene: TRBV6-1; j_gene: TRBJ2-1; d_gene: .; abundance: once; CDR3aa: CASSQHNEQFF; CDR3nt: TGTGCCAGCAGTCAACACAATGAGCAGTTCTTC
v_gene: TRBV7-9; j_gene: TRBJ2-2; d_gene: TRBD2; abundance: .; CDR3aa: CASSLALAGVGGELFF; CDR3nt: TGTGCCAGCAGCTTAGCTCTAGCGGGAGTCGGCGGGGAGCTGTTTTTT
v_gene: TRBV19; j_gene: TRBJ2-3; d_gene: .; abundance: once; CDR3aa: CASSIPQGITDTQYF; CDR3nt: TGTGCCAGTAGTATCCCGCAGGGGATCACAGATACGCAGTATTTT
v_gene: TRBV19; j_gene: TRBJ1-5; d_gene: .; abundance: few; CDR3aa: CASRDFGNQPQHF; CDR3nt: TGTGCCAGTCGGGACTTCGGTAATCAGCCCCAGCATTTT
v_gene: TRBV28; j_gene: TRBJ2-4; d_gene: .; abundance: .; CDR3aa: CASSSSLSTGIYIQYF; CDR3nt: TGTGCCAGCAGTTCGTCCCTTAGTACCGGAATATACATTCAGTACTTC
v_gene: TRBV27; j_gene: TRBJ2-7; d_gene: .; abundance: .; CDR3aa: CASSLRGTPSSSEQYF; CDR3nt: TGTGCCAGCAGTTTGCGAGGGACTCCTTCCTCCTCCGAGCAGTACTTC
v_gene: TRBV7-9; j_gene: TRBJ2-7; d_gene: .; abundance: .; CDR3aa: CASSLDRAYEQYF; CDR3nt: TGTGCCAGCAGCTTGGACAGAGCCTACGAGCAGTACTTC
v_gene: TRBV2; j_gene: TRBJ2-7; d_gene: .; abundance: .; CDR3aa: CASNQGPYEQYF; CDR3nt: TGTGCCAGCAATCAGGGGCCCTACGAGCAGTACTTC
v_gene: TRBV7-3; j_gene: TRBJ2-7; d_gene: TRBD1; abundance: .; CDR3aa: CASSQAPGGTYEQYF; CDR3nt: TGTGCCAGCAGCCAAGCACCAGGGGGAACCTACGAGCAGTACTTC
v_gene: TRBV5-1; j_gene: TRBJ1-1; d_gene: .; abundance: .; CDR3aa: CASSLATGGENTEAFF; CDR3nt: TGCGCCAGCAGCTTGGCGACAGGTGGGGAGAACACTGAAGCTTTCTTT
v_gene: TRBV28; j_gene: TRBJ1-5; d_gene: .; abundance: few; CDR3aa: CASSLPRVYQPQHF; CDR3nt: TGTGCCAGCAGTTTACCCAGAGTTTATCAGCCCCAGCATTTT
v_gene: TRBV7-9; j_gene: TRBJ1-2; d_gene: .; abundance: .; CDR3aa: CASSLGPDYGYTF; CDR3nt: TGTGCCAGCAGCCTGGGACCGGACTATGGCTACACCTTC
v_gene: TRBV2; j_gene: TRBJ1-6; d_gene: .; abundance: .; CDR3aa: CASRGSSYNSPLHF; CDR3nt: TGTGCCAGCCGAGGGAGCTCCTATAATTCACCCCTCCACTTT
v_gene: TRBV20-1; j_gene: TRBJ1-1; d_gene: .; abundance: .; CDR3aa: CSARDNTEAFF; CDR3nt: TGCAGTGCTAGGGACAACACTGAAGCTTTCTTT
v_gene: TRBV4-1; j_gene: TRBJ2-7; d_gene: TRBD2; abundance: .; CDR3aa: CASSQGLAGNEQYF; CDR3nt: TGCGCCAGCAGCCAAGGGCTAGCGGGGAACGAGCAGTACTTC
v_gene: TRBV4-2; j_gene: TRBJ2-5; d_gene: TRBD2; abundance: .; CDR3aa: CASSQVRAGGLETQYF; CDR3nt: TGTGCCAGCAGCCAAGTGCGAGCGGGGGGGCTAGAGACCCAGTACTTC
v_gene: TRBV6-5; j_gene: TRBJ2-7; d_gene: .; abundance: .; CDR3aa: CASRIPGRTYEQYF; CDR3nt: TGTGCCAGCAGAATTCCGGGGCGAACCTACGAGCAGTACTTC
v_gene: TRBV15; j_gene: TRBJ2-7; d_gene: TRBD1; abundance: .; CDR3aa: CATSGQTGNSYEQYF; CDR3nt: TGTGCCACCAGCGGCCAGACAGGGAACTCCTACGAGCAGTACTTC
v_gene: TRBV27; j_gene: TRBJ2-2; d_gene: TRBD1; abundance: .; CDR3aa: CASRPGTGNTGELFF; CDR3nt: TGTGCCAGCAGACCCGGGACAGGGAACACCGGGGAGCTGTTTTTT
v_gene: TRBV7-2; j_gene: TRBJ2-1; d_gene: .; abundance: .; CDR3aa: CASSLRVGGNNEQFF; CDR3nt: TGTGCCAGCAGCTTAAGGGTGGGAGGAAACAATGAGCAGTTCTTC
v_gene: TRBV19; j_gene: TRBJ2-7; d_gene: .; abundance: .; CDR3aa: CASSIGQAPSYEQYF; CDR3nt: TGTGCCAGTAGTATAGGACAGGCTCCCTCCTACGAGCAGTACTTC
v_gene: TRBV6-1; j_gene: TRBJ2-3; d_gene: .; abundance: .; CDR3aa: CASKKGATDTQYF; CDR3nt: TGTGCCAGCAAAAAGGGTGCGACAGATACGCAGTATTTT
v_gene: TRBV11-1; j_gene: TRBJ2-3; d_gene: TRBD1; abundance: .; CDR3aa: CASSLDRGSTDTQYF; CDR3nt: TGTGCCAGCAGCTTAGACAGGGGGTCCACAGATACGCAGTATTTT
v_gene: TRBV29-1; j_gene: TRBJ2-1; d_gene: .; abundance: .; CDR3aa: CSVARSSYNEQFF; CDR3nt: TGCAGCGTTGCCCGGTCCTCCTACAATGAGCAGTTCTTC
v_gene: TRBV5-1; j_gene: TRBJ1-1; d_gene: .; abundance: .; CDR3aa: CASSARDMNTEAFF; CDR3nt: TGCGCCAGCAGCGCCAGGGACATGAACACTGAAGCTTTCTTT
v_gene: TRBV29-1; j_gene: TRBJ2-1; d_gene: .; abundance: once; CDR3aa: CSVFRGSSYNEQFF; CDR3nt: TGCAGCGTTTTCCGCGGAAGCTCCTACAATGAGCAGTTCTTC
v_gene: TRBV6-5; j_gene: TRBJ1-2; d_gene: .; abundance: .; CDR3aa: CASSYSLQQANGYTF; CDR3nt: TGTGCCAGCAGTTACTCGTTACAGCAAGCAAATGGCTACACCTTC
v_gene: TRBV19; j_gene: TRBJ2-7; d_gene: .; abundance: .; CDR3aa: CASSIGHTAYEQYF; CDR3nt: TGTGCCAGTAGTATAGGGCACACGGCCTACGAGCAGTACTTC